Listed below are T cell receptor beta chains from one sample, sequenced in a study of cytomegalovirus exposure and HLA in healthy donors. Some clones are missing from TCRdb's copy, which holds only in-frame ones; the method was immunoSEQ multiplex PCR. The data contain 100,000 to 150,000 clones, roughly 80% of them singletons. The specimen was PBMCs. Source of these receptors: a woman aged 50 to 60 in good health and CMV-seropositive. Each CDR3 is given with its conserved first and last residue. The D gene is left open where the match is weak. Clone size is given for some rows only: seen once, a few or many times, or a class if the clone is expanded.

V gene: TRBV9
D gene: NA
J gene: TRBJ1-3
clone size: NA
CDR3 protein: CASSVGTDGNTIYF
CDR3 DNA: TGTGCCAGCAGCGTAGGGACAGACGGAAACACCATATATTTT

V gene: TRBV5-1
D gene: NA
J gene: TRBJ2-7
clone size: NA
CDR3 protein: CASSLGGSLEQYF
CDR3 DNA: TGCGCCAGCAGCTTGGGGGGCAGCCTCGAGCAGTACTTC

V gene: TRBV5-1
D gene: NA
J gene: TRBJ2-5
clone size: NA
CDR3 protein: CASTRQATTQETQYF
CDR3 DNA: TGCGCCAGCACCCGACAGGCCACCACCCAAGAGACCCAGTACTTC

V gene: TRBV7-9
D gene: NA
J gene: TRBJ2-5
clone size: few
CDR3 protein: CASSPPFTPWGEQYF
CDR3 DNA: TGTGCCAGCAGCCCTCCTTTCACCCCGTGGGGGGAGCAGTACTTC

V gene: TRBV18
D gene: TRBD1
J gene: TRBJ2-2
clone size: NA
CDR3 protein: CASSPGQGAGELFF
CDR3 DNA: TGTGCCAGCTCACCAGGACAGGGGGCCGGGGAGCTGTTTTTT

V gene: TRBV7-2
D gene: NA
J gene: TRBJ1-1
clone size: NA
CDR3 protein: CASSFLWEGGLAFF
CDR3 DNA: TGTGCCAGCAGCTTCCTTTGGGAGGGGGGTTTAGCTTTCTTT

V gene: TRBV28
D gene: TRBD2
J gene: TRBJ2-3
clone size: NA
CDR3 protein: CASSFGTSDTDTQYF
CDR3 DNA: TGTGCCAGCAGCTTTGGGACTAGCGACACAGATACGCAGTATTTT

V gene: TRBV5-1
D gene: TRBD2
J gene: TRBJ2-1
clone size: NA
CDR3 protein: CASARTSGGIEQFF
CDR3 DNA: TGCGCCAGCGCACGGACTAGCGGGGGGATAGAGCAGTTCTTC

V gene: TRBV4-3
D gene: NA
J gene: TRBJ1-1
clone size: NA
CDR3 protein: CASSHRQSEAFF
CDR3 DNA: TGCGCCAGCAGCCACCGACAGTCTGAAGCTTTCTTT

V gene: TRBV28
D gene: NA
J gene: TRBJ1-1
clone size: NA
CDR3 protein: CASSSGQKNTEAFF
CDR3 DNA: TGTGCCAGCAGTTCGGGACAAAAGAACACTGAAGCTTTCTTT

V gene: TRBV5-5
D gene: NA
J gene: TRBJ2-7
clone size: NA
CDR3 protein: CASSRSTDPYEQYF
CDR3 DNA: TGTGCCAGCAGCCGCTCGACAGACCCCTACGAGCAGTACTTC

V gene: TRBV2
D gene: NA
J gene: TRBJ2-3
clone size: few
CDR3 protein: CASSELPSARDTQYF
CDR3 DNA: TGTGCCAGCAGTGAACTGCCTAGCGCCCGAGATACGCAGTATTTT

V gene: TRBV7-9
D gene: NA
J gene: TRBJ2-5
clone size: NA
CDR3 protein: CSSSLGSLRPNEETQYF
CDR3 DNA: TGTTCCAGCAGCTTGGGCAGTTTAAGGCCCAACGAAGAGACCCAGTACTTC

V gene: TRBV6-1
D gene: NA
J gene: TRBJ1-2
clone size: NA
CDR3 protein: CASSERIGLGFGNGYTF
CDR3 DNA: TGTGCCAGCAGTGAAAGGATCGGCCTGGGCTTCGGAAATGGCTACACCTTC

V gene: TRBV28
D gene: TRBD1
J gene: TRBJ1-1
clone size: NA
CDR3 protein: CATQSTGMNTEAFF
CDR3 DNA: TGTGCCACACAATCGACAGGGATGAACACTGAAGCTTTCTTT

V gene: TRBV4-3
D gene: NA
J gene: TRBJ2-1
clone size: NA
CDR3 protein: CASSQEGSAGNNEQFF
CDR3 DNA: TGCGCCAGCAGCCAAGAAGGGTCGGCAGGGAACAATGAGCAGTTCTTC

V gene: TRBV2
D gene: NA
J gene: TRBJ1-3
clone size: NA
CDR3 protein: CASTDRRSSGNTIYF
CDR3 DNA: TGTGCCAGCACCGACAGGCGGAGCTCTGGAAACACCATATATTTT

V gene: TRBV4-2
D gene: TRBD2
J gene: TRBJ2-7
clone size: NA
CDR3 protein: CASSQGGLATYEQYF
CDR3 DNA: TGTGCCAGCAGCCAAGGGGGACTAGCGACCTACGAGCAGTACTTC

V gene: TRBV4-3
D gene: NA
J gene: TRBJ1-5
clone size: few
CDR3 protein: CASSQIPGPNQPQHF
CDR3 DNA: TGCGCCAGCAGCCAAATACCGGGTCCCAATCAGCCCCAGCATTTT

V gene: TRBV7-9
D gene: TRBD1
J gene: TRBJ1-1
clone size: NA
CDR3 protein: CASSFAGTGIATNLF
CDR3 DNA: TGTGCCAGCAGCTTCGCCGGGACAGGAATTGCGACAAACCTCTTT

V gene: TRBV2
D gene: NA
J gene: TRBJ1-5
clone size: NA
CDR3 protein: CASTPRRGGQPQHF
CDR3 DNA: TGTGCCAGCACCCCCCGGCGGGGCGGCCAGCCCCAGCATTTT

V gene: TRBV7-9
D gene: NA
J gene: TRBJ1-3
clone size: NA
CDR3 protein: CASSQWMGQRPRRGNTIYF
CDR3 DNA: TGTGCCAGCAGCCAATGGATGGGGCAGCGTCCCCGGAGAGGAAACACCATATATTTT

V gene: TRBV5-4
D gene: TRBD2
J gene: TRBJ2-2
clone size: NA
CDR3 protein: CASSLAGYTGELFF
CDR3 DNA: TGTGCCAGCAGCCTAGCGGGTTACACCGGGGAGCTGTTTTTT

V gene: TRBV27
D gene: TRBD1
J gene: TRBJ1-5
clone size: NA
CDR3 protein: CASKRTGYNQPQHF
CDR3 DNA: TGTGCCAGCAAAAGGACAGGGTACAATCAGCCCCAGCATTTT

V gene: TRBV28
D gene: TRBD2
J gene: TRBJ2-5
clone size: NA
CDR3 protein: CASSLGASGRALETQYF
CDR3 DNA: TGTGCCAGCAGTTTAGGGGCTAGCGGGAGGGCCTTGGAGACCCAGTACTTC

V gene: TRBV7-9
D gene: TRBD1
J gene: TRBJ1-2
clone size: NA
CDR3 protein: CASSSGTGGIYGYTF
CDR3 DNA: TGTGCCAGCAGTTCCGGGACAGGGGGCATCTATGGCTACACCTTC

V gene: TRBV7-3
D gene: TRBD2
J gene: TRBJ2-1
clone size: NA
CDR3 protein: CASSPGLAGNEQFF
CDR3 DNA: TGTGCCAGCAGCCCGGGACTAGCGGGAAATGAGCAGTTCTTC

V gene: TRBV9
D gene: TRBD1
J gene: TRBJ1-3
clone size: few
CDR3 protein: CASSVDDRGRIDGNTIYF
CDR3 DNA: TGTGCCAGCAGCGTAGACGACAGGGGGCGTATAGATGGAAACACCATATATTTT

V gene: TRBV18
D gene: NA
J gene: TRBJ2-7
clone size: NA
CDR3 protein: CASSQTQNPYEQYF
CDR3 DNA: TGTGCCAGCTCTCAAACACAGAATCCATACGAGCAGTACTTC

V gene: TRBV11-2
D gene: NA
J gene: TRBJ1-1
clone size: NA
CDR3 protein: CASSNYRTEAFF
CDR3 DNA: TGTGCCAGCAGCAACTACCGGACTGAAGCTTTCTTT

V gene: TRBV4-1
D gene: NA
J gene: TRBJ1-4
clone size: once
CDR3 protein: CASSRRRCREQSGCNEKLFF
CDR3 DNA: TGCGCCAGCAGCCGCCGGAGGTGTAGGGAGCAATCGGGTTGTAATGAAAAACTGTTTTTT

V gene: TRBV5-1
D gene: TRBD2
J gene: TRBJ2-1
clone size: NA
CDR3 protein: CASSLPSGSSPVLVYNEQFF
CDR3 DNA: TGCGCCAGCAGTCTCCCTAGCGGGAGTTCCCCTGTTCTAGTTTACAATGAGCAGTTCTTC

V gene: TRBV19
D gene: TRBD1
J gene: TRBJ1-5
clone size: NA
CDR3 protein: CASSIGLQGPLQNQPQHF
CDR3 DNA: TGTGCCAGTAGTATTGGTTTACAGGGGCCACTCCAGAATCAGCCCCAGCATTTT

V gene: TRBV5-5
D gene: TRBD1
J gene: TRBJ1-1
clone size: NA
CDR3 protein: CASSFWDREEAFF
CDR3 DNA: TGTGCCAGCAGCTTCTGGGACAGAGAAGAAGCTTTCTTT

V gene: TRBV25-1
D gene: NA
J gene: TRBJ2-5
clone size: NA
CDR3 protein: CASMKRPGETQYF
CDR3 DNA: TGTGCCAGTATGAAAAGGCCGGGGGAGACCCAGTACTTC

V gene: TRBV5-1
D gene: TRBD2
J gene: TRBJ2-3
clone size: NA
CDR3 protein: CASSLGLVKDTQYF
CDR3 DNA: TGCGCCAGCAGCCTCGGACTAGTAAAAGATACGCAGTATTTT

V gene: TRBV5-1
D gene: NA
J gene: TRBJ2-2
clone size: NA
CDR3 protein: CASSPALAPGELFF
CDR3 DNA: TGCGCCAGCAGCCCGGCACTAGCCCCCGGGGAGCTGTTTTTT

V gene: TRBV2
D gene: NA
J gene: TRBJ1-2
clone size: NA
CDR3 protein: CASTLTEGRDYGYTF
CDR3 DNA: TGTGCCAGCACTCTTACGGAGGGCAGGGACTATGGCTACACCTTC

V gene: TRBV5-1
D gene: TRBD2
J gene: TRBJ2-7
clone size: once
CDR3 protein: CASSPPLAGLNEQYF
CDR3 DNA: TGCGCCAGCAGCCCCCCGCTAGCGGGACTCAACGAGCAGTACTTC